The 20 T cell receptor beta chains given below trace back to one sample, sequenced in a study of identical twins. TCRdb reprocessed the 5' RACE reads with MiXCR, giving one entry per CDR3 protein. The table has about 530,000 distinct CDR3 sequences, 20% to 25% seen once; the top ten hold approximately 0.5%. The same data also contributed to another study, on yellow fever vaccine responses in identical twins.

The sequenced sample consisted of CD4+ T cells sorted from blood. These receptors originate from a woman between 18 and 29 years old in good health.

This clonotype was seen at least ten times. This chain links TRBV12-3 or TRBV12-4 with TRBJ2-5; TRBD1 agrees at 10 bases. V was clipped by 6 bases and J by 5 bases; unmatched bases: 3. The CDR3 runs to 13 residues. CDR3 nucleotide sequence: TGTGCCAGCAGGACAGGGGGCGGCGAGACCCAGTACTTC. It translates to CASRTGGGETQYF.

The CDR3 spells CASSLLTQPQHF. The CDR3 DNA reads TGTGCCAGCAGTTTGTTAACTCAGCCCCAGCATTTT. The chain combines TRBV28 with TRBJ1-5, with D unclear. Trimming pared 3 bases from V and 6 bases from J, leaving 6 bases between. The germline V gene has CDR1 MDHEN and CDR2 SYDVKM. The CDR3 sequence is 12 residues long.

This chain uses TRBV24-1 with TRBJ2-3, with a weak D call TRBD1 (6 bases). The CDR3 extends over 14 amino acids. CDR1 and CDR2 from the germline V gene are KGHDR and SFDVKD. V shed 6 bases and J shed 0 bases, with 9 bases lying between them. CDR3 residues: CATSLGHSTDTQYF. DNA for the CDR3: TGTGCCACCAGTCTGGGACACAGCACAGATACGCAGTATTTT.

There are many counts of this clonotype. The V call is TRBV12-3 or TRBV12-4, the J call TRBJ2-1, with no clear D. The CDR3 spans 13 residues. V was cut by 7 bases and J by 5 bases, with 12 bases left in between. This CDR3 reads CASKDRTHNEQFF. The DNA of the CDR3 is TGTGCCAGCAAGGACCGGACCCACAATGAGCAGTTCTTC.

This clonotype was seen a few times. The chain is built from TRBV20-1 and TRBJ2-1, with D unclear. V lost 0 bases to trimming and J lost 8 bases, with 11 bases between them. The CDR3 loop spans 13 amino acids. Germline-derived CDR1 and CDR2 are DFQATT and SNEGSKA (reference sequence). CDR3 sequence: CSARDPGGYEQFF. The CDR3 coding sequence is TGCAGTGCTAGAGATCCCGGTGGTTATGAGCAGTTCTTC.

This clonotype was counted only a few times. This chain links TRBV24-1 with TRBJ2-3, with D unclear. CDR1 is KGHDR, CDR2 SFDVKD, per germline. The V end was cut by 4 bases, the J end by 0 bases, with 7 bases between. CDR3 size: 14 residues. CDR3 in DNA: TGTGCCACCAGTGACGGCGGTAGCACAGATACGCAGTATTTT. Translating gives CATSDGGSTDTQYF.

V gene TRBV29-1 combines with J gene TRBJ2-2; the match to TRBD2 covers 12 bases. The V gene's germline CDR1 is SQVTM and CDR2 ANQGSEA. The CDR3 extends over 15 amino acids. Losses at the gene ends were 3 bases for V and 7 bases for J; bases not matched to a gene: 6. CDR3 nucleotide sequence: TGCAGCGTTGACGATCTAGCGGGGGGGAGCGGGGAGCTGTTTTTT. This codes for CSVDDLAGGSGELFF.

This clonotype was counted many times. This chain uses TRBV12-3 or TRBV12-4 with TRBJ2-2; TRBD2 agrees at 12 bases. CDR3 length: 16 amino acids. The V segment lost 5 bases and the J segment 6 bases; nucleotides outside the gene matches: 7. This chain's CDR3 is CASSPPTSGGSGELFF. The CDR3 DNA reads as TGTGCCAGCAGTCCTCCGACTAGCGGGGGATCCGGGGAGCTGTTTTTT.

This clonotype was detected only a few times. J is TRBJ2-1 and V is TRBV4-1, with TRBD2 as a possible D gene (5 bases). Germline V gene lookup returns CDR1 MGHRA and CDR2 YSYEKL. The CDR3 sequence is 15 residues long. V lost 1 base and J 0 bases, leaving 7 bases between the germline ends. In DNA form, the CDR3 reads TGCGCCAGCAGCCAAGGGGAGAACTCCTACAATGAGCAGTTCTTC. Protein product: CASSQGENSYNEQFF.

This rearrangement joins TRBV7-6 to TRBJ2-6, with D tentatively TRBD1 (5 bases). The V end was cut by 4 bases, the J end by 4 bases, with 11 bases between. This CDR3 has 15 amino acids. Per germline, CDR1 SGHVS and CDR2 FNYEAQ. CDR3 loop: CASSSKGSGANVLTF. The CDR3 bases are TGTGCCAGCAGCTCCAAGGGGTCAGGGGCCAACGTCCTGACTTTC.

The chain employs TRBV5-1 and TRBJ1-5, with a possible D match to TRBD1 (6 bases). Germline CDR1 is SGHRS and CDR2 is YFSETQ. V was trimmed by 8 bases and J by 2 bases, leaving 32 bases between them. The CDR3 loop spans 20 amino acids. The CDR3 coding sequence is TGCGCCAGGGGACCGGCTGGAGGGGGACGTATGGGTGGTGGCAATCAGCCCCAGCATTTT. Its protein is CARGPAGGGRMGGGNQPQHF.

This rearrangement joins TRBV11-2 to TRBJ2-5; D is tentatively TRBD1 or TRBD2 (5 bases each). The CDR3 sequence is 11 residues long. Trimming cost V 4 bases and J 13 bases, with 13 bases left between them. The germline CDR1 and CDR2 sequences are SGHAT and FQNNGV. The DNA for the CDR3 is TGTGCCAGCAGCTGGACGGGGCGCCGGTACTTC. Translated, it gives CASSWTGRRYF.

V gene TRBV5-1 combines with J gene TRBJ2-5; TRBD2 agrees at 8 bases. CDR1 and CDR2 from the germline V gene are SGHRS and YFSETQ. V lost 0 bases to trimming and J lost 1 base; unmatched junction nucleotides: 2. The CDR3 contains 15 residues. DNA for the CDR3: TGCGCCAGCAGCTTGGGGACTAGCCCCCAAGAGACCCAGTACTTC. It encodes CASSLGTSPQETQYF.

The sample holds a few counts of this clonotype. This chain joins TRBV2 and TRBJ2-6, with 10 bases lining up with TRBD1. CDR1 and CDR2 (germline): SNHLY, FYNNEI. The ends lost 6 bases at V and 0 bases at J; junction bases unmatched: 5. The length of the CDR3 is 17 residues. CDR3 in DNA: TGTGCCAGCAGAAAGACAGGGGGCTCCTCTGGGGCCAACGTCCTGACTTTC. Amino acids: CASRKTGGSSGANVLTF.

The V and J genes are TRBV2 and TRBJ2-7; 7 bases are a match to TRBD2. From germline, CDR1 is SNHLY and CDR2 FYNNEI. Trimming cost V 2 bases and J 3 bases; bases outside gene matches: 1. CDR3 length: 13 amino acids. The CDR3 bases are TGTGCCAGCAGTGAACTAGCGGTCTACGAGCAGTACTTC. This translates into CASSELAVYEQYF.

The chain couples TRBV6-5 to TRBJ2-1; 9 bases fit TRBD2. V shed 2 bases and J 10 bases; nucleotides not matched to a gene: 9. The germline V gene encodes CDR1 MNHEY and CDR2 SVGAGI. The CDR3 is 15 amino acids. The CDR3 DNA reads TGTGCCAGCAGTTACAAGGCTAGCGGGGAGCGCGAGCAGTTCTTC. Translating gives CASSYKASGEREQFF.

The chain combines TRBV19 with TRBJ2-6; D might be TRBD1 (5 bases). The CDR3 covers 18 residues. The germline V gene has CDR1 LNHDA and CDR2 SQIVND (reference sequence). V lost 5 bases to trimming and J lost 0 bases, with 17 bases between them. CDR3 nucleotide sequence: TGTGCCAGTAGTCGTCCCCAGGGCCCAAGCTCTGGGGCCAACGTCCTGACTTTC. Its translation is CASSRPQGPSSGANVLTF.

The chain combines TRBV2 with TRBJ2-3, with 7 bases identical to TRBD2. CDR3 length: 15 residues. V shed 5 bases and J 4 bases; nucleotides not matched to a gene: 9. The germline V gene has CDR1 SNHLY and CDR2 FYNNEI. The CDR3 coding sequence is TGTGCCAGCAGTAAAAGCGGGATCCCCGCAGATACGCAGTATTTT. Encoded protein: CASSKSGIPADTQYF.

V is TRBV4-1 and J is TRBJ1-2; D uncertain. This CDR3 has 14 residues. Germline V gives CDR1 MGHRA, CDR2 YSYEKL. Trimming stripped 1 base from V and 4 bases from J, with 10 bases between. The CDR3 nucleotides read TGCGCCAGCAGCCAAGTGACTGTACCCTATGGCTACACCTTC. It codes for CASSQVTVPYGYTF.

This sequence joins TRBV12-5 and TRBJ2-3; D unclear. CDR3 size: 11 residues. V lost 6 bases, J lost 5 bases, and 6 bases lay in between. The germline gives CDR1 LGHNT, CDR2 FRNRAP. CDR3 coding DNA: TGTGCTAGTGGGGTTGGAGATACGCAGTATTTT. Translating it yields CASGVGDTQYF.